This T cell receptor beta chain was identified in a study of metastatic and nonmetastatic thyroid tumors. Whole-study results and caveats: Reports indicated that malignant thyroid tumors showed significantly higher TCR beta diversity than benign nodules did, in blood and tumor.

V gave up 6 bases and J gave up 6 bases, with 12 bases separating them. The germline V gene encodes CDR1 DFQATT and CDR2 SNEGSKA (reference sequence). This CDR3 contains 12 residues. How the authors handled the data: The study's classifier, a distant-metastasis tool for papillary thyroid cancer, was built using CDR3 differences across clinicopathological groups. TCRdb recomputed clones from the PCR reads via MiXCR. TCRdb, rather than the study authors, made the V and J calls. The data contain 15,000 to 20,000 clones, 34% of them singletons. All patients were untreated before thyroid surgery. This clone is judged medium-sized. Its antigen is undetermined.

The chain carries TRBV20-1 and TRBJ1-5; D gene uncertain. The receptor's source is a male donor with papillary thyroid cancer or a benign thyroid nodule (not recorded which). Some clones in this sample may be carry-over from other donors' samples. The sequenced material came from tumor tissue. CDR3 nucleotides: TGCAGTGCCTACCGGGGTGGTCAGCCCCAGCATTTT. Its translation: CSAYRGGQPQHF.